This T cell receptor beta chain is drawn from a study of cytomegalovirus exposure and HLA in healthy donors. Study-wide background: T cells numbering around 170 million yielded fewer than 140 million unique TCR beta sequences in an earlier analysis.

As regards this clone: Its cognate antigen is unknown.

It was with 60 Vbeta and 13 Jbeta primers that the PCR ran. TCRdb's table, derived via immunoSEQ multiplex PCR, lists solely in-frame clones and lacks some. The sample records under 150,000 clones, around 77% being singletons. Germline V CDR1 and CDR2: SGHDT, YYEEEE. This CDR3 has 13 residues. V dropped 4 bases and J dropped 2 bases, with 10 bases sitting between them. Despite likely unrecorded immune exposures, the donors were nominally healthy at the time of sampling. Points from the study as a whole: The authors listed roughly 150 TCR beta chains as cytomegalovirus-associated.

The rearrangement uses TRBV5-6 and TRBJ2-7; the D gene is possibly TRBD1 (6 bases). Material: PBMCs. The sequence derives from a woman aged 25 to 45 in good health and CMV-seropositive. In DNA, the CDR3 is TGTGCCAGCAGCACGGGACAAACCTACGAGCAGTACTTC. This codes for CASSTGQTYEQYF.